Shown below are 20 T cell receptor beta chains from a single sample sequenced in a study of blood T cell repertoires in COVID-19. TCRdb keeps only in-frame clones here, not all; method: immunoSEQ multiplex PCR. This sample has 95,000 to 150,000 clones, with 80% found just once. Material: peripheral blood. These receptors came from a human donor in a cohort sampled during active COVID-19.

V and J are TRBV24-1 and TRBJ2-1; 9 bases are shared with TRBD1. CDR3 length: 16 residues. The germline V gene encodes CDR1 KGHDR and CDR2 SFDVKD. Trimming at V came to 3 bases and at J to 5 bases, leaving 7 bases not matched to a gene. The CDR3 region has the DNA TGTGCCACCAGTGATCCGACAGGGGGGTACGACAATGAGCAGTTCTTC. Residues: CATSDPTGGYDNEQFF.

The V gene is TRBV11-2, the J gene TRBJ2-5; 12 nucleotides align to TRBD2. The CDR3 consists of 16 residues. After removal of 5 bases from V and 2 bases from J, the junction contained 6 bases not matched to a gene. The germline CDR1 and CDR2 sequences are SGHAT and FQNNGV. CDR3: CASSRNLAGGQETQYF. The CDR3 coding sequence is TGTGCCAGCAGCCGTAACCTAGCGGGGGGGCAAGAGACCCAGTACTTC.

The chain combines TRBV3-1 (or the pseudogene TRBV3-2) with TRBJ2-1; D unclear. Trimming took off 1 base at V and 7 bases at J, with 2 bases between the two ends. The CDR3 is 11 amino acids. The germline V gene encodes CDR1 LGHDT and CDR2 YNNKEL (reference sequence). In nucleotides, the CDR3 is TGTGCCAGCAGCCAAGCTAATGAGCAGTTCTTC. It yields the protein CASSQANEQFF.

The rearrangement links TRBV7-2 to TRBJ2-3; 8 bases fit TRBD1. This CDR3 is 14 amino acids long. CDR1 and CDR2 (germline): SGHTA, FQGNSA. V shed 5 bases and J 1 base; nucleotides not matched to a gene: 2. For the CDR3, the DNA is TGTGCCAGCAGCCGGGACAGGCGCACAGATACGCAGTATTTT. Protein sequence: CASSRDRRTDTQYF.

This sequence joins TRBV5-1 and TRBJ2-5, with D perhaps TRBD1 (7 bases). The CDR3 is 15 residues long. Germline CDR1 is SGHRS and CDR2 is YFSETQ. With 4 bases removed from V and 5 bases from J, the gap between germline ends came to 18 bases. This chain's CDR3 is CASSLRGVPPETQYF. DNA of the CDR3: TGCGCCAGCAGCCTCAGGGGGGTACCTCCGGAGACCCAGTACTTC.

A single count supports this clone. The gene calls are TRBV11-2 and TRBJ1-3; 8 bases line up with TRBD1. CDR1 and CDR2 (germline): SGHAT, FQNNGV. The CDR3 is made up of 15 amino acids. J gave up 2 bases and V 1 base, and 1 base lay outside the gene matches. CDR3 sequence reads: CASSLGTGTGNTIYF. CDR3 nucleotides: TGTGCCAGCAGCTTAGGGACAGGGACTGGAAACACCATATATTTT.

The chain recombines TRBV7-3 with TRBJ2-1; D ambiguous. V was cut by 3 bases and J by 2 bases, with 14 bases left in between. Germline loops: CDR1 SGHTA, CDR2 FQGTGA. The CDR3 sequence is 16 residues long. The CDR3 reads CASSLTGPSTYNEQFF. The CDR3 DNA follows: TGTGCCAGCAGCTTGACGGGTCCTAGTACCTACAATGAGCAGTTCTTC. Combining the CDR3 with reference TRBV7-3 and TRBJ2-1 gives the whole variable domain GAGVSQTPSNKVTEKGKYVELRCDPISGHTALYWYRQSLGQGPEFLIYFQGTGAADDSGLPNDRFFAVRPEGSVSTLKIQRTERGDSAVYLCASSLTGPSTYNEQFFGPGTRLTVL.

The chain links TRBV18 to TRBJ1-6, with D uncertain. Germline V gene lookup returns CDR1 KGHSH and CDR2 LQKENI. V lost 6 bases, J lost 0 bases, and 18 bases lay in between. CDR3 length: 18 amino acids. The chain's CDR3 is CASSPLRSGSSYNSPLHF. In nucleotides, the CDR3 is TGTGCCAGCTCGCCCCTTCGATCGGGAAGCTCCTATAATTCACCCCTCCACTTT.

This chain joins TRBV16 and TRBJ2-3; 7 nucleotides align to TRBD1. V shed 2 bases and J 6 bases; nucleotides not matched to a gene: 2. This CDR3 comprises 13 residues. The germline V gene encodes CDR1 KGHSY and CDR2 FQNENV. CDR3 sequence (DNA): TGTGCCAGCAGCCAAGGACAGGCGGATACGCAGTATTTT. It yields the protein CASSQGQADTQYF.

The chain uses TRBV24-1 and TRBJ2-5; D perhaps matches TRBD1 (6 bases). The V end lost 7 bases, the J end lost 4 bases, and 12 bases lay between the germline ends. Germline CDR1 and CDR2: KGHDR and SFDVKD. The CDR3 extends over 13 amino acids. The DNA for the CDR3 is TGTGCCACCAGGGGCCAGGGGTTAGAGACCCAGTACTTC. This sequence encodes CATRGQGLETQYF.

As concerns this clone: Sequence at one end of the junction differs from germline and may be a read error. The chain combines TRBV3-1 (or the pseudogene TRBV3-2) with TRBJ2-7; no reliable D call. CDR1 is LGHDT, CDR2 YNNKEL, per germline (reference sequence). The CDR3 has 14 amino acids. This CDR3 is CASSPYWARYKQYF. CDR3 coding DNA: TGTGCCAGCAGCCCATACTGGGCCCGCTACAAGCAGTACTTC.

The chain uses TRBV4-1 and TRBJ2-4; TRBD1 might be the D (6 bases). The CDR3 is 15 amino acids. Per germline, CDR1 MGHRA and CDR2 YSYEKL. The ends were cut back, 1 base at V and 4 bases at J, with 11 bases in the middle. The DNA for the CDR3 is TGCGCCAGCAGCCAAGTCCCAGGACAGAAAAACATTCAGTACTTC. The encoded protein is CASSQVPGQKNIQYF.

The rearrangement joins TRBV9 to TRBJ2-3; TRBD2 matches at 7 bases. The germline V gene has CDR1 SGDLS and CDR2 YYNGEE. The CDR3 consists of 16 residues. Losses at the gene ends were 4 bases for V and 2 bases for J; bases not matched to a gene: 10. The CDR3 coding sequence is TGTGCCAGCAGCACCAGCGGGGTTCAACCCACAGATACGCAGTATTTT. Its protein product is CASSTSGVQPTDTQYF.

The chain combines TRBV19 with TRBJ1-2; D may be TRBD1 (6 bases). In germline, CDR1 is LNHDA, CDR2 SQIVND (reference sequence). CDR3 size: 12 residues. Trimming removed 6 bases at V and 8 bases at J, with 13 bases between. CDR3 nucleotides: TGTGCCAGTAGAAACAGGGCGTACGGCTACACCTTC. Translated: CASRNRAYGYTF.

CDR3 amino acids: CASSDSDYEQYF. The CDR3 nucleotides read TGTGCCAGCAGCGACTCCGACTACGAGCAGTACTTC. The chain employs TRBV12-3 or TRBV12-4 and TRBJ2-7; D is undetermined. Trimming took off 6 bases at V and 3 bases at J, with 9 bases between the two ends. The CDR3 covers 12 residues.

The rearrangement uses TRBV28 and TRBJ2-6, with 7 bases that match TRBD2. Trimming took 6 bases from V and 2 from J; bases not matched to a gene: 10. The CDR3 is 17 residues long. Looked up from germline, CDR1 is MDHEN and CDR2 is SYDVKM. CDR3 residues: CASSGRQGSPGANVLTF. The CDR3 DNA reads as TGTGCCAGCAGCGGGAGGCAGGGAAGCCCTGGGGCCAACGTCCTGACTTTC.

J is TRBJ1-5 and V is TRBV5-3, with a tentative D call TRBD1 (5 bases). TRBV5-3 counts as an open reading frame of uncertain function. The CDR3 covers 13 residues. Trimming stripped 8 bases from V and 2 bases from J, with 11 bases between. The CDR3 DNA reads TGTGCCAGGAGGTCGGGGGGCAATCAGCCCCAGCATTTT. This gives the protein CARRSGGNQPQHF.

This chain uses TRBV6-2 or TRBV6-3 with TRBJ1-5, with D perhaps matching TRBD1 (6 bases). Germline values: CDR1 MNHEY, CDR2 SVGEGT. Trimming took off 4 bases at V and 0 bases at J, with 13 bases between the two ends. The CDR3 sequence is 16 residues long. The CDR3 region is CASSFERQVSNQPQHF. The CDR3 nucleotides read TGTGCCAGCAGTTTCGAACGACAGGTTAGCAATCAGCCCCAGCATTTT.

V and J are TRBV6-2 or TRBV6-3 and TRBJ1-5; D may be TRBD1 (5 bases). Between the trimmed V and J ends, which lost 4 bases and 2 bases, there was a span of 18 bases. The CDR3 runs 17 residues. CDR1 and CDR2 from the germline V gene are MNHEY and SVGEGT. The CDR3 region has the DNA TGTGCCAGCAGTTTTTTCCCAGCTAGGGGTGGCAATCAGCCCCAGCATTTT. It is translated as CASSFFPARGGNQPQHF.

V is TRBV5-5 and J is TRBJ2-6; D gene unclear. Trimming took off 4 bases at V and 5 bases at J, with 13 bases between the two ends. Germline V gene data show CDR1 as SGHKS and CDR2 as YYEKEE (reference sequence). This CDR3 spans 15 amino acids. The CDR3 region is CASSPPQAWANVLTF. CDR3 in DNA: TGTGCCAGCAGCCCCCCCCAGGCCTGGGCCAACGTCCTGACTTTC.